The clone carrying this TCR beta chain was counted between two and nine times. The antigen is unknown. CDR1 DFQATT and CDR2 SNEGSKA come from the germline V gene (reference sequence). This CDR3 is built from 17 residues. Unmatched junction bases numbered 12, after V lost 5 bases and J lost 5 bases. The sample originates from a study of human T cells and chemical hapten exposure. As for the study in general: 2% DPC applied to an approximately 2 cm by approximately 2 cm arm area sensitized donors.

Individual cDNA molecules had unique molecular identifiers attached to them by the library. Each CDR3 protein is one row after TCRdb ran MiXCR on the RACE reads. The sample yields 90,000 to 120,000 distinct CDR3 sequences, approximately 10% seen once. The time point is: patch test 1, 2 weeks after DPC sensitization. Treatment here: therapeutic diphenylcyclopropenone sensitization with weekly scalp DPC. Study observations and caveats: Sensitizing with DPC caused no change in TCRs above 1 in 1000 frequency. Having alopecia, donors may respond immunologically unlike healthy people.

The sequencing here drew on whole blood, taken in connection with sensitization to the hapten diphenylcyclopropenone (DPC). The sequence derives from a woman aged 40 to 50 with alopecia areata. Some clones in this sample may be carry-over from other donors' samples. The chain has TRBV20-1 and TRBJ2-1; 13 bases match TRBD2. CDR3 sequence reads: CSAYTSGRALGNNEQFF. Here the CDR3 DNA reads TGCAGTGCTTACACTAGCGGGAGGGCCCTCGGGAACAATGAGCAGTTCTTC.